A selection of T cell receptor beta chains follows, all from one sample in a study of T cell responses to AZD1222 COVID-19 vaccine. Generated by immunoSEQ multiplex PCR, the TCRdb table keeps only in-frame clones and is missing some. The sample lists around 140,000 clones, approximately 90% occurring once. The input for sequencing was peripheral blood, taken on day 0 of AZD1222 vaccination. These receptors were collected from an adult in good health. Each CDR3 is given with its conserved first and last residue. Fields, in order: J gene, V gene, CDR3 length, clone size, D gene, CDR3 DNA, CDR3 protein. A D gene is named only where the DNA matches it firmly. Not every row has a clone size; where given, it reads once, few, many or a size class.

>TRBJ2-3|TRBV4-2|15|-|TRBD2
TGTGCCAGCAGCCAGAGACTAGCGGTCACAGATACGCAGTATTTT
CASSQRLAVTDTQYF
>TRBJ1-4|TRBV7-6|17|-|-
TGTGCCAGCAGCTTAGCTCGGGGGATCTTTACTAATGAAAAACTGTTTTTT
CASSLARGIFTNEKLFF
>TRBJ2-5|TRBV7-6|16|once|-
TGTGCCAGCACCTTTCAGGGGGGACCGACAAAAGAGACCCAGTACTTC
CASTFQGGPTKETQYF
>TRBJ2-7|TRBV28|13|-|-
TGTGCCAGCGTCCCGGGACAATCCTACGAGCAGTACTTC
CASVPGQSYEQYF
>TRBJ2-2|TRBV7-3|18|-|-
TGTGCCAGCAGCTTACACGCCCGGTGGGGGCCCAACACCGGGGAGCTGTTTTTT
CASSLHARWGPNTGELFF
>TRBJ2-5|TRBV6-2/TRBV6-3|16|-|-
TGTGCCAGCAGTTCTCATTACTCGGTCCTTCAAGAGACCCAGTACTTC
CASSSHYSVLQETQYF
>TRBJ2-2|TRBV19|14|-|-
TGTGCCAGTAGTCCCGGACACGCCACCGGGGAGCTGTTTTTT
CASSPGHATGELFF
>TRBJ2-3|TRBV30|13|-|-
TGTGCCTGGAGTGAAGGGGGAGCAGATACGCAGTATTTT
CAWSEGGADTQYF
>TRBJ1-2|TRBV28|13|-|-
TGTGCCAGCAGTTTTACGGAGTCCTATGGCTACACCTTC
CASSFTESYGYTF
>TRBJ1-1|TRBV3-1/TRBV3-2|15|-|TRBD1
TGTGCCAGCAGCCAAGAATCCGGCAGGGGGACTGAAGCTTTCTTT
CASSQESGRGTEAFF
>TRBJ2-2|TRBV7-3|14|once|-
TGTGCCAGCAGCTTTTCAGCGAACACCGGGGAGCTGTTTTTT
CASSFSANTGELFF
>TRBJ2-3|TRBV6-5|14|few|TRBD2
TGTGCCAGCGGAGCAGCGGGGACCACAGATACGCAGTATTTT
CASGAAGTTDTQYF
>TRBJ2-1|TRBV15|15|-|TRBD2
TGTGCCACCAGCCCCGGTCGGGGGGACTACAATGAGCAGTTCTTC
CATSPGRGDYNEQFF
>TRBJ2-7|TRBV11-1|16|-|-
TGTGCCAGCAGCCCACCGGGAAGGGGGTCCTCCTACGAGCAGTACTTC
CASSPPGRGSSYEQYF
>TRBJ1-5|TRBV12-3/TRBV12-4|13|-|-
TGTGCCAGCAGTTTACCAGGGGAGCAGCCCCAGCATTTT
CASSLPGEQPQHF
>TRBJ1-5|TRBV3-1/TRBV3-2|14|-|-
TGTGCCCCACTCCCGGAGAAAAACAATCAGCCCCAGCATTTT
CAPLPEKNNQPQHF
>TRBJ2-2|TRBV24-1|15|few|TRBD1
TGTGCCACCAGTGATTCTGGGACAGACACCGGGGAGCTGTTTTTT
CATSDSGTDTGELFF
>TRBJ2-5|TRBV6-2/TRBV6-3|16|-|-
TGTGCCAGCAGCAAAATTAATGGATTCCAGGGAGAGACCCAGTACTTC
CASSKINGFQGETQYF
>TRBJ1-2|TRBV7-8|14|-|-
TGTGCCAGCAGGCCCCCTGGTTTTTCCGGAGGCTACACCTTC
CASRPPGFSGGYTF
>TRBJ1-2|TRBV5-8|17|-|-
TGTGCCAGCAGCTTGGAAGAGGGTATCCACCCATACTATGGCTACACCTTC
CASSLEEGIHPYYGYTF
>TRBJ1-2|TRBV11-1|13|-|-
TGTGCCAGCACCAACCGACAGGACTATGGCTACACCTTC
CASTNRQDYGYTF
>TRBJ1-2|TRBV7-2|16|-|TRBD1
TGTGCCAGCAGCAACTCCGGGACAGGGGCTAACTATGGCTACACCTTC
CASSNSGTGANYGYTF
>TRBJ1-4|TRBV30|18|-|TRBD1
TGTGCCTGGAGTGCGGACAGGGGGTCTAGGGTTAATAGTGAAAAACTGTTTTTT
CAWSADRGSRVNSEKLFF
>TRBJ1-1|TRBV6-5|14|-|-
TGTGCCAGCAGGAGTGGGGGGCCGAGCACTGAAGCTTTCTTT
CASRSGGPSTEAFF
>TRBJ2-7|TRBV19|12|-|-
TGTGCCAGTCAAGACCGCGCCTACGAGCAGTACTTC
CASQDRAYEQYF
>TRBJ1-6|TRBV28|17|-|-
TGTGCCAGCAGTTCCCAGGGATTCCGCTCCTATAATTCACCCCTCCACTTT
CASSSQGFRSYNSPLHF
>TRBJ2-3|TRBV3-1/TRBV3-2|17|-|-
TGTGCCAGCAGCCAAGATCAATTTGGAGGGAGCACAGATACGCAGTATTTT
CASSQDQFGGSTDTQYF
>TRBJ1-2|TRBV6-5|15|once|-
TGTGCCAGCAGCCCCGGGTACGGAACTGGGGACGGCTACACCTTC
CASSPGYGTGDGYTF
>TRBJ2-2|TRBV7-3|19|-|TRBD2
TGTGCCAGCAGCTTCGGGACTAGCGGGGGGCAGTCGAACACCGGGGAGCTGTTTTTT
CASSFGTSGGQSNTGELFF
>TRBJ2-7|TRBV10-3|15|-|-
TGTGCCACCGCTCAGGCGGGCGCAGTTTCCTACGAGCAGTACTTC
CATAQAGAVSYEQYF
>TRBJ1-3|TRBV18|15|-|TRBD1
TGTGCCAGCTCAATTGGACAGGCCGCGGGTAACACCATATATTTT
CASSIGQAAGNTIYF
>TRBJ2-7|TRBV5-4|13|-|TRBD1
TGTGCCAGCAGCGCCGGGACAGAGGGGGAGCAGTACTTC
CASSAGTEGEQYF
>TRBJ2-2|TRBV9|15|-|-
TGTGCCAGCAGCGCCGATCCGGGACTTACCGGGGAGCTGTTTTTT
CASSADPGLTGELFF
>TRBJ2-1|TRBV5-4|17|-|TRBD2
TGTGCCAGCAGCAAACCTCTAGCGGGGGCATCCTACAATGAGCAGTTCTTC
CASSKPLAGASYNEQFF
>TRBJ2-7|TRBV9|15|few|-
TGTGCCAGCAGCGTAGCTTCACTCCCTCCCTACGAGCAGTACTTC
CASSVASLPPYEQYF
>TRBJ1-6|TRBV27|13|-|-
TGTGCCAGCAGTTCTTGGTTAAATTCACCCCTCCACTTT
CASSSWLNSPLHF
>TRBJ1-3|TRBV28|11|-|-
TGTGCCAGCGGCCCGGGCCGAGCCCTATATTTT
CASGPGRALYF
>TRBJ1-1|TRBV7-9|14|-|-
TGTGCCAGCAGCTCCAGGGAAACGAACACTGAAGCTTTCTTT
CASSSRETNTEAFF
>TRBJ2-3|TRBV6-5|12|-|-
TGTGCCAGCCGGGGGAGCACAGATACGCAGTATTTT
CASRGSTDTQYF
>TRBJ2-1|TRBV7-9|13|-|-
TGTGCCAGCAGCTTAGAGGAGGCGGTCGAGCAGTTCTTC
CASSLEEAVEQFF
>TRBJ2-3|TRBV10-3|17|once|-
TGTGCCATCAGTGAGCCCCTCGGTCGGGGGAGCACAGATACGCAGTATTTT
CAISEPLGRGSTDTQYF